Listed below are T cell receptor beta chains from one sample, sequenced in a study of technical replicates of blood from a few donors. Libraries were prepared by immunoSEQ multiplex PCR; TCRdb keeps only in-frame clonotypes and omits some of them. The data contain roughly 48,000 clones, 80% to 95% of them singletons. The sequenced sample was PBMCs. The receptors were sampled from a human donor in good health. Some clones in this sample may be carry-over from other donors' samples. The CDR3 runs from the conserved cysteine through the conserved F or W. Each record gives: J gene, clone size, D gene, V gene, CDR3 protein. A D gene is named only where the DNA matches it firmly. Expanded clones are given a class, and other clones once, few, many or no size at all.

J gene: TRBJ2-2; clone size: .; D gene: TRBD2; V gene: TRBV7-2; CDR3 protein: CASMRTSGGRGIGELFF
J gene: TRBJ2-6; clone size: .; D gene: .; V gene: TRBV6-6; CDR3 protein: CASSPRQADLSRLTF
J gene: TRBJ2-7; clone size: .; D gene: .; V gene: TRBV19; CDR3 protein: CASSMRRARSYEQYF
J gene: TRBJ2-1; clone size: .; D gene: .; V gene: TRBV7-9; CDR3 protein: CASSPTYDEQFF
J gene: TRBJ1-6; clone size: .; D gene: .; V gene: TRBV5-1; CDR3 protein: CASSLAGVRSPLHF
J gene: TRBJ2-2; clone size: .; D gene: TRBD1; V gene: TRBV10-3; CDR3 protein: CAISESQGAPGELFF
J gene: TRBJ2-2; clone size: .; D gene: .; V gene: TRBV7-7; CDR3 protein: CASSLYSNTGELFF
J gene: TRBJ1-1; clone size: .; D gene: .; V gene: TRBV19; CDR3 protein: CASSIPSSTEAFF
J gene: TRBJ2-5; clone size: .; D gene: TRBD2; V gene: TRBV29-1; CDR3 protein: CSVHMDFSGGPQETQYF
J gene: TRBJ2-1; clone size: .; D gene: TRBD2; V gene: TRBV7-8; CDR3 protein: CASSLRLAGSYNEQFF
J gene: TRBJ2-3; clone size: .; D gene: .; V gene: TRBV11-2; CDR3 protein: CASSLGFSGTDTQYF
J gene: TRBJ2-7; clone size: .; D gene: .; V gene: TRBV7-2; CDR3 protein: CASSLNRPEQYF
J gene: TRBJ1-6; clone size: once; D gene: .; V gene: TRBV18; CDR3 protein: CASSPPGLSYNSPLHF
J gene: TRBJ1-4; clone size: .; D gene: TRBD1; V gene: TRBV5-1; CDR3 protein: CASSSGTVNEKLFF
J gene: TRBJ2-2; clone size: .; D gene: TRBD1; V gene: TRBV19; CDR3 protein: CASSIGDSPSTGELFF
J gene: TRBJ2-3; clone size: .; D gene: TRBD2; V gene: TRBV4-3; CDR3 protein: CASSQDLVAGADTQYF
J gene: TRBJ1-1; clone size: .; D gene: .; V gene: TRBV7-2; CDR3 protein: CASSLTPAGGNTEAFF
J gene: TRBJ2-7; clone size: .; D gene: .; V gene: TRBV9; CDR3 protein: CASSVAPDSSSYEQYF
J gene: TRBJ2-3; clone size: .; D gene: .; V gene: TRBV7-3; CDR3 protein: CASSFIPDSSPDTQYF
J gene: TRBJ1-5; clone size: .; D gene: TRBD1; V gene: TRBV5-4; CDR3 protein: CASSRGDTTGTGPQHF
J gene: TRBJ1-1; clone size: .; D gene: .; V gene: TRBV25-1; CDR3 protein: CASSSQGGVPTEAFF
J gene: TRBJ1-2; clone size: .; D gene: TRBD1; V gene: TRBV13; CDR3 protein: CASSLRTGGYGYTF
J gene: TRBJ1-1; clone size: .; D gene: .; V gene: TRBV7-9; CDR3 protein: CASSPWESRNTEAFF
J gene: TRBJ1-2; clone size: .; D gene: .; V gene: TRBV5-6; CDR3 protein: CASSSLVLSGYTF
J gene: TRBJ2-7; clone size: .; D gene: TRBD2; V gene: TRBV7-2; CDR3 protein: CASSARTSGPYEQYF
J gene: TRBJ2-7; clone size: .; D gene: .; V gene: TRBV27; CDR3 protein: CASSLWASSSYEQYF
J gene: TRBJ1-6; clone size: .; D gene: .; V gene: TRBV6-6; CDR3 protein: CASSYADKNNSPLHF
J gene: TRBJ2-1; clone size: once; D gene: TRBD2; V gene: TRBV29-1; CDR3 protein: CSVEGLAGEGGYNEQFF
J gene: TRBJ2-1; clone size: .; D gene: .; V gene: TRBV4-1; CDR3 protein: CASRFGVAYNEQFF
J gene: TRBJ2-3; clone size: .; D gene: TRBD1; V gene: TRBV6-6; CDR3 protein: CASSYRDSPNTDTQYF
J gene: TRBJ2-7; clone size: .; D gene: .; V gene: TRBV18; CDR3 protein: CASSPSGERYEQYF
J gene: TRBJ1-1; clone size: .; D gene: .; V gene: TRBV6-5; CDR3 protein: CASSYSIGGNAEAFF
J gene: TRBJ2-3; clone size: .; D gene: .; V gene: TRBV25-1; CDR3 protein: CASSEYGAADTQYF
J gene: TRBJ2-2; clone size: .; D gene: TRBD1; V gene: TRBV9; CDR3 protein: CASSGGTGQGSTGELFF